This TCR beta chain was recorded in a study of OX40 agonist ivuxolimab in advanced cancers. Blood specimens came from baseline, cycle 4 day 1, and cycle 7 day 1. Study-wide results and limits: Mean expanded clone counts were higher in CD8+ than CD4+ T cells.

As for this clone: As yet, its antigen is unknown.

The CDR3 is 16 amino acids. Germline assignment: CDR1 MGHRA and CDR2 YSYEKL. The V gene lost 1 base and the J gene lost 5 bases, with 16 bases spanning the gap. Using immunoSEQ multiplex PCR, the repertoire was profiled, and TCRdb retains in-frame clones only, with some absent. The sample holds around 24,000 clones, around 79% seen once. This chain connects TRBV4-1 to TRBJ2-3, with D possibly TRBD1 on 5 matching bases. This receptor was identified in an adult with an advanced solid tumor such as melanoma, head and neck, liver or kidney cancer. The specimen comprised CD4+ or CD8+ T cells sorted from blood, sampled in a trial of the OX40 agonist ivuxolimab. The chain's CDR3 is CASSQVAGYQGDTQYF. CDR3 DNA: TGCGCCAGCAGCCAAGTGGCAGGGTATCAGGGAGATACGCAGTATTTT.